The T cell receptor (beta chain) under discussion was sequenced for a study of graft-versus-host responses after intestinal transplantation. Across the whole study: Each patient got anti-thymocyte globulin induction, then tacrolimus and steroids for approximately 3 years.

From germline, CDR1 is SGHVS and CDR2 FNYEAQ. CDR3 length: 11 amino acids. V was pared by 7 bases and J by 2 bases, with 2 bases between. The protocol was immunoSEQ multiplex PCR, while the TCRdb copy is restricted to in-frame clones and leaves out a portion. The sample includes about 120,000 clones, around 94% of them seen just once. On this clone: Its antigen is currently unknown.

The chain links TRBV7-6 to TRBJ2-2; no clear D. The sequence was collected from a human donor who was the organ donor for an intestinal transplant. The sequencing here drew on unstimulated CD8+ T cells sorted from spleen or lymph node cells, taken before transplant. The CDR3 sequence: CASTNTGELFF. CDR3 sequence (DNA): TGTGCCAGCACCAACACCGGGGAGCTGTTTTTT.